Following are 14 T cell receptor beta chains from one sample sequenced in a study of T cell repertoires in cytomegalovirus infection (dated by TCRdb to between 2018 and 2021). Their recognized antigens are unknown. Taken with the paper, the label for treatment or condition translates to: in vitro stimulation with specific CMV peptide epitopes to enrich CMV-specific T cells. TCRdb shows the sequencer as Illumina HiSeq 1500. Through fastp at Q25 and MiXCR, TCRdb rebuilt clones from the public reads, retaining in-frame beta chains. Under each unique CDR3 protein, matching rows form one entry showing the most common genes and DNA. The sample table contains fewer than 850,000 distinct CDR3 sequences; only one count was recorded for about 27% of them. Over 10% of the sample belongs to the ten largest clones. Sequenced here: cultured CD8+ T cells from PBMCs, sampled from culture after CMV antigen stimulation. Receptor source: a human donor in good health (CMV status not recorded). Some clones in this sample may be carry-over from other donors' samples.

The chain links TRBV20-1 to TRBJ1-2; D gene unclear. CDR3 length equals 17 residues. Germline V gives CDR1 DFQATT, CDR2 SNEGSKA (reference sequence). V shed 0 bases and J shed 0 bases, with 17 bases lying between them. DNA of the CDR3: TGCAGTGCTAGAGAAAACGTTATTGGGTCTCCTAACTATGGCTACACCTTC. Translated, it gives CSARENVIGSPNYGYTF.

This clonotype was counted only a few times. The chain uses TRBV4-1 and TRBJ2-1; D is ambiguous. V was pared by 4 bases and J by 0 bases, with 10 bases between. The V gene's germline CDR1 is MGHRA and CDR2 YSYEKL. The CDR3 is 15 residues long. The CDR3: CASSPNRGSYNEQFF. For the CDR3, the DNA is TGCGCCAGCAGCCCTAACAGAGGCTCCTACAATGAGCAGTTCTTC.

In its sample, this clonotype was seen many times. This chain joins TRBV12-3 or TRBV12-4 and TRBJ1-1; perhaps TRBD1 as D (6 bases). CDR3 length: 11 amino acids. Trimming shortened V by 8 bases and J by 9 bases, and 13 bases separated the two germline ends. The CDR3 DNA reads TGTGCCAGCGGTTGGACAGAAAAAGCTTTCTTT. Its translation: CASGWTEKAFF.

The chain joins TRBV2 to TRBJ1-1; TRBD1 is a possible D gene (5 bases). The V end was cut by 3 bases, the J end by 11 bases, with 7 bases between. The germline gives CDR1 SNHLY, CDR2 FYNNEI. The CDR3 is made up of 10 amino acids. The DNA of the CDR3 is TGTGCCAGCAGTGATGGGGCCGCTTTCTTT. Amino acids: CASSDGAAFF.

This clonotype came up a few times. This chain links TRBV12-3 or TRBV12-4 with TRBJ1-2, with a possible D match to TRBD1 (6 bases). V lost 6 bases, J lost 8 bases, and 16 bases lay in between. The CDR3 length is 13 residues. The CDR3 coding sequence is TGTGCCAGCAGACCGCCAGGGGCGCAGGGCTACACCTTC. Its protein product is CASRPPGAQGYTF.

This clonotype appeared many times. The chain links TRBV7-8 to TRBJ2-1; D could derive from TRBD1 or TRBD2 (5 bases each). With 4 bases removed from V and 9 bases from J, the gap between germline ends came to 16 bases. CDR1 is SGHVS and CDR2 is FQNEAQ in the germline V gene. This CDR3 is 14 amino acids long. The CDR3 loop is CASSSLVGEPEQFF. DNA for the CDR3: TGTGCCAGCAGCTCCCTAGTGGGGGAGCCTGAGCAGTTCTTC.

This clonotype was seen a few times. CDR3 coding DNA: TGTGCCAGCAGCTTACTAGCGGGGTCGGGCACCGGGGAGCTGTTTTTT. This codes for CASSLLAGSGTGELFF. V gene TRBV7-6 combines with J gene TRBJ2-2, with TRBD2 identical over 9 bases. Germline values: CDR1 SGHVS, CDR2 FNYEAQ. The CDR3 runs 16 residues. V lost 2 bases and J lost 4; bases outside the gene matches: 5.

This rearrangement joins TRBV6-5 to TRBJ1-2, with D possibly matching TRBD1 (6 bases). The V gene lost 0 bases and the J gene lost 6 bases, with 11 bases spanning the gap. Germline V gene sequence: CDR1 MNHEY, CDR2 SVGAGI. This CDR3 spans 14 amino acids. The CDR3 loop reads CASSYSLGGNGYTF. The CDR3 DNA sequence: TGTGCCAGCAGTTACTCGTTAGGGGGAAATGGCTACACCTTC.

The J gene is TRBJ2-2, the V gene TRBV28; D remains ambiguous. CDR1 and CDR2 from the germline V gene are MDHEN and SYDVKM. This CDR3 spans 14 amino acids. The V and J ends lost 5 bases and 6 bases respectively, with 13 bases between them. The CDR3 DNA follows: TGTGCCAGCAGTCTAGGACGGACCGCCGGGGAGCTGTTTTTT. As protein: CASSLGRTAGELFF.

In its sample, this clonotype was seen a few times. CDR3 residues: CASSYSRGQGTGELFF. The CDR3 DNA is TGTGCCAGCAGCTATTCCCGAGGACAGGGCACCGGGGAGCTGTTTTTT. The rearrangement joins TRBV7-6 to TRBJ2-2; 8 bases map to TRBD1. Germline assignment: CDR1 SGHVS and CDR2 FNYEAQ. The CDR3 length is 16 residues. V was clipped by 4 bases and J by 4 bases; unmatched bases: 8.

The chain is built from TRBV7-3 and TRBJ1-2; D is perhaps TRBD1 (6 bases). Trimming pared 0 bases from V and 2 bases from J, leaving 13 bases between. Germline-derived CDR1 and CDR2 are SGHTA and FQGTGA. The CDR3 extends over 16 amino acids. CDR3 protein: CASSLTGTGSNYGYTF. In DNA form, the CDR3 reads TGTGCCAGCAGCTTAACGGGTACAGGGTCCAACTATGGCTACACCTTC.

This clonotype was picked up a small number of times. The chain carries TRBV6-2 or TRBV6-3 and TRBJ2-3; D is perhaps TRBD1 or TRBD2 (5 bases each). The V end lost 0 bases, the J end lost 2 bases, and 12 bases lay between the germline ends. The length of the CDR3 is 16 residues. The germline CDR1 and CDR2 sequences are MNHEY and SVGEGT. This CDR3 is CASSYSKGTYTDTQYF. The CDR3 DNA follows: TGTGCCAGCAGTTACTCGAAGGGGACCTACACAGATACGCAGTATTTT.

This clonotype showed up just a few times. The chain couples TRBV12-3 or TRBV12-4 to TRBJ2-5; TRBD1 matches 8 bases. CDR3 length: 15 residues. Trimming removed 7 bases from V and 5 bases from J; junction bases left unmatched: 12. CDR3 loop: CASTQRDRLGETQYF. The CDR3 coding sequence is TGTGCCAGCACTCAACGGGACAGGTTGGGGGAGACCCAGTACTTC.

This sequence joins TRBV12-3 or TRBV12-4 and TRBJ1-1, with no clear D. V shed 1 base and J shed 6 bases, with 9 bases lying between them. The CDR3 covers 13 residues. The CDR3 region has the DNA TGTGCCAGCAGTTTAGTTTCTGGGGCTGAAGCTTTCTTT. It specifies CASSLVSGAEAFF.